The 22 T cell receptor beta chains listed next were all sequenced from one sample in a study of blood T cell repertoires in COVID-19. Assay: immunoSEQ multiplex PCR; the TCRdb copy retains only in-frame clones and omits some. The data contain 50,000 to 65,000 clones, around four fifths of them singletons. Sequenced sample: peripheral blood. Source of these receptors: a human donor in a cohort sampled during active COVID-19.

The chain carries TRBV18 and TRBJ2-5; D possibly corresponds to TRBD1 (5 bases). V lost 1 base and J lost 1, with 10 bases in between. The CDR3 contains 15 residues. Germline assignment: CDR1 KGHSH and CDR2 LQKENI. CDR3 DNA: TGTGCCAGCTCACCACTAGGGGTACTCCAAGAGACCCAGTACTTC. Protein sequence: CASSPLGVLQETQYF.

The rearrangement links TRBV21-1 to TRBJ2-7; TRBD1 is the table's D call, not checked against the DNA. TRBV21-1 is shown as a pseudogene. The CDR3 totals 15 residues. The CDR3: CASSKARREPLEQYF. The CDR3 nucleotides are TGTGCCAGCAGCAAAGCGCGCAGGGAACCCCTGGAGCAGTACTTC.

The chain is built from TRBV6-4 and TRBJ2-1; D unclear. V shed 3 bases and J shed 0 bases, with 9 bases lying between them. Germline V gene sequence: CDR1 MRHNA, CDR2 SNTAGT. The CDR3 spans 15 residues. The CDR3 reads CASSETESSYNEQFF. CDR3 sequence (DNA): TGTGCCAGCAGTGAAACGGAGAGCTCCTACAATGAGCAGTTCTTC.

The CDR3 DNA follows: TGTGCCAGTACCCCAGGACAGGGGGCAGCTGGGGCCAACGTCCTGACTTTC. This translates into CASTPGQGAAGANVLTF. The chain has TRBV19 and TRBJ2-6, with TRBD1 identical over 11 bases. V gave up 7 bases and J gave up 2 bases; unmatched junction bases: 7. Looked up from germline, CDR1 is LNHDA and CDR2 is SQIVND (reference sequence). The CDR3 runs 17 residues.

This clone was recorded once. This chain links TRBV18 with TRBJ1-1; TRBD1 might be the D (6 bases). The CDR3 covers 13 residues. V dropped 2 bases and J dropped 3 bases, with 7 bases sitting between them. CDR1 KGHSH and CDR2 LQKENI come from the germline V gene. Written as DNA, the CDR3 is TGTGCCAGCTCACCAGAGGGGGACACTGAAGCTTTCTTT. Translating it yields CASSPEGDTEAFF.

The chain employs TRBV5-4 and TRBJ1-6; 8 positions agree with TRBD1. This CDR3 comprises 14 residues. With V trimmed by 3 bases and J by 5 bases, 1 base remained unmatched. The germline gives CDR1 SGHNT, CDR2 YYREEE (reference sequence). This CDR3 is CASSSTGDNSPLHF. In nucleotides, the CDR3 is TGTGCCAGCAGCTCGACAGGGGATAATTCACCCCTCCACTTT.

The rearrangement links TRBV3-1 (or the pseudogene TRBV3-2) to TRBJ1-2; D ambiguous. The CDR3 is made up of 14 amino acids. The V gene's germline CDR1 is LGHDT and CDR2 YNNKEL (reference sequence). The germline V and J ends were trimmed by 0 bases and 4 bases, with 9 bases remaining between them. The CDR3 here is CASSQDLRVYGYTF. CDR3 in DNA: TGTGCCAGCAGCCAAGATCTGAGGGTCTATGGCTACACCTTC.

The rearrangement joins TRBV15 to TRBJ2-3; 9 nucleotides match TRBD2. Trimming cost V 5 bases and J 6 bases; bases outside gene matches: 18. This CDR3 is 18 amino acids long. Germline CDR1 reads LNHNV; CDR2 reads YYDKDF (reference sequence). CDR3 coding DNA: TGTGCCACCAGCTCCCTAGGGCTAGCGGGACCTGAAGTGGATACGCAGTATTTT. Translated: CATSSLGLAGPEVDTQYF.

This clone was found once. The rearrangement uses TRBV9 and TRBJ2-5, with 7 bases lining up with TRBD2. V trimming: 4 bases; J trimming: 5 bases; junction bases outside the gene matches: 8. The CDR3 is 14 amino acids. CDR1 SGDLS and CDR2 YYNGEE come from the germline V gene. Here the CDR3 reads CASSPQAGRETQYF. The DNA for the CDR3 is TGTGCCAGCAGCCCCCAAGCGGGGCGGGAGACCCAGTACTTC.

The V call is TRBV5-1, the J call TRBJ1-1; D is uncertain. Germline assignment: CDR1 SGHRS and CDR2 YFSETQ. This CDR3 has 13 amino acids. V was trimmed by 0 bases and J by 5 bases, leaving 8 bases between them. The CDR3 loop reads CASSLGRQTEAFF. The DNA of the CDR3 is TGCGCCAGCAGCTTGGGCCGACAAACTGAAGCTTTCTTT. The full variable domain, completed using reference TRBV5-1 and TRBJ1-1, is KAGVTQTPRYLIKTRGQQVTLSCSPISGHRSVSWYQQTPGQGLQFLFEYFSETQRNKGNFPGRFSGRQFSNSRSEMNVSTLELGDSALYLCASSLGRQTEAFFGQGTRLTVV.

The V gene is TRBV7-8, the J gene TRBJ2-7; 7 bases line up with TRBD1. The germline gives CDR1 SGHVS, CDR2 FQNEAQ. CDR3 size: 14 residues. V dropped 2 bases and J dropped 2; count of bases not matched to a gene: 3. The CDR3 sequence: CASSLMGQPYEQYF. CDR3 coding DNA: TGTGCCAGCAGCTTAATGGGACAGCCCTACGAGCAGTACTTC.

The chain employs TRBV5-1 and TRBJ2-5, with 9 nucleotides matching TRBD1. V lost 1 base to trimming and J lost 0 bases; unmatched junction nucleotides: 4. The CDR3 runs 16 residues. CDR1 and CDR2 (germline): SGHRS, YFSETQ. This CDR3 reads CASSLRGTGYQETQYF. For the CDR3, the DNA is TGCGCCAGCAGCTTGAGGGGGACAGGGTACCAAGAGACCCAGTACTTC.

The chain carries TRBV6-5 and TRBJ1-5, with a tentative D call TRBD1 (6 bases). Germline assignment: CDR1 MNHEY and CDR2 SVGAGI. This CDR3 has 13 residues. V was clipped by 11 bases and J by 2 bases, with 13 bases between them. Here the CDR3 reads CAAQGGGNQPQHF. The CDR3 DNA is TGTGCCGCCCAAGGGGGGGGCAATCAGCCCCAGCATTTT.

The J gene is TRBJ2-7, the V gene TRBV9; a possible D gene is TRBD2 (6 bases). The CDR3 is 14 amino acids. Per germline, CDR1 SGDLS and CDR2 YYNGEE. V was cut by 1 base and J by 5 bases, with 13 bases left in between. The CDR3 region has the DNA TGTGCCAGCAGCGTATACGGGAGTTTGGACGAGCAGTACTTC. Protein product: CASSVYGSLDEQYF.

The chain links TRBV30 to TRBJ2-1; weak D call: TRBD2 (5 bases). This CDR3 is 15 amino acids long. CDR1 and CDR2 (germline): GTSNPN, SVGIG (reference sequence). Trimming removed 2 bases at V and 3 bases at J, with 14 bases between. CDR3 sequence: CAWSQRDGFYNEQFF. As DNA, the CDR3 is TGTGCCTGGAGTCAGAGGGATGGTTTCTACAATGAGCAGTTCTTC.

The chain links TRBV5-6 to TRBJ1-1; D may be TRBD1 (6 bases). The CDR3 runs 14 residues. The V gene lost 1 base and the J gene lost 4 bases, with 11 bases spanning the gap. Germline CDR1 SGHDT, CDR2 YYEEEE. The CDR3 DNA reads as TGTGCCAGCAGCTTGTCCAGGGGAGTCACTGAAGCTTTCTTT. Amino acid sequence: CASSLSRGVTEAFF.

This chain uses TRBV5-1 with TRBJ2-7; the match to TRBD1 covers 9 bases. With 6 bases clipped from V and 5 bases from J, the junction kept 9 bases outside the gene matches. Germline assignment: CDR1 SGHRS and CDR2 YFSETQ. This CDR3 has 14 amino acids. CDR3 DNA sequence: TGCGCCAGCACCGACCCGGGACAGGGAAACGAGCAGTACTTC. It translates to CASTDPGQGNEQYF.

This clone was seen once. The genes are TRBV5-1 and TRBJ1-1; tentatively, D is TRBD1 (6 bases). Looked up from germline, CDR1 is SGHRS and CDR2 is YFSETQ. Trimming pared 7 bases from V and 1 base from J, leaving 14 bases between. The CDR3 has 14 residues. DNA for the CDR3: TGCGCCAGCGGACCGGACAGACCGAACACTGAAGCTTTCTTT. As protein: CASGPDRPNTEAFF.

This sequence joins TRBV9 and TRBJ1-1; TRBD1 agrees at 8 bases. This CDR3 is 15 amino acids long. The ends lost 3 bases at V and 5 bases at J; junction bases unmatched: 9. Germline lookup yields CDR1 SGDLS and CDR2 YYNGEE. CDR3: CASSGRTGRGTEAFF. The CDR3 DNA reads TGTGCCAGCAGCGGTCGGACAGGGCGGGGGACTGAAGCTTTCTTT.

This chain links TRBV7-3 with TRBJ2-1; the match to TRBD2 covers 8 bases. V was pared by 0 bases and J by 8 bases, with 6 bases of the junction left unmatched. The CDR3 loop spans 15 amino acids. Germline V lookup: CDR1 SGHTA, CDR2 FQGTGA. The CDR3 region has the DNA TGTGCCAGCAGCTTAACCACGGGAGGGCCGCATGAGCAGTTCTTC. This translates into CASSLTTGGPHEQFF.

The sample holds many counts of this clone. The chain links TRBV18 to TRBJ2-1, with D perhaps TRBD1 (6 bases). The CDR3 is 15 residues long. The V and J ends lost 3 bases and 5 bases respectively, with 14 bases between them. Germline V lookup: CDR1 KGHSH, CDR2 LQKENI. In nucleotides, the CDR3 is TGTGCCAGCTCACCCCGGGCAGGGGCCCACAATGAGCAGTTCTTC. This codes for CASSPRAGAHNEQFF.

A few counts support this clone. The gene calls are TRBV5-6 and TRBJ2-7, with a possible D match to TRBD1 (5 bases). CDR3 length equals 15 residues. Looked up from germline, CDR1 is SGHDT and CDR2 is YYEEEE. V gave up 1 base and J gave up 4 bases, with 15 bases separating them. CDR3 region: CASSLPYQGNYEQYF. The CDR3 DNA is TGTGCCAGCAGCTTGCCTTACCAGGGAAATTACGAGCAGTACTTC.